This T cell receptor beta chain was documented in a study of shared clonotypes between healthy human individuals. On the study more broadly: Every donor yielded three CD4 naive, three CD4 memory, two CD8 naive and one CD8 memory plate.

The protocol was immunoSEQ multiplex PCR, while the TCRdb copy is restricted to in-frame clones and leaves out a portion. The sample carries 2 million to 2.5 million clones, about 90% recorded once. General study results and limits: Despite large depth, sorted-subset datasets appeared incompletely sequenced. How much donors shared clonotypes was expected to be affected by sequencing depth.

This clone was observed a handful of times. Its antigen is unknown. In the same sample, other DNA sequences code for this CDR3. V lost 0 bases and J lost 3, with 8 bases in between. CDR1 SGHRS and CDR2 YFSETQ come from the germline V gene. This CDR3 is 14 amino acids long. The source is a man between 18 and 35 years old in good health. Some clones in this sample may be carry-over from other donors' samples. The sample consisted of naive CD4+ T cells from PBMCs. Subset defined: CD45RA+ positively selected. The chain recombines TRBV5-1 with TRBJ2-3; D remains unclear. The CDR3 here is CASSLGGLTDTQYF. The CDR3 DNA sequence: TGCGCCAGCAGCTTGGGGGGTCTAACAGATACGCAGTATTTT.